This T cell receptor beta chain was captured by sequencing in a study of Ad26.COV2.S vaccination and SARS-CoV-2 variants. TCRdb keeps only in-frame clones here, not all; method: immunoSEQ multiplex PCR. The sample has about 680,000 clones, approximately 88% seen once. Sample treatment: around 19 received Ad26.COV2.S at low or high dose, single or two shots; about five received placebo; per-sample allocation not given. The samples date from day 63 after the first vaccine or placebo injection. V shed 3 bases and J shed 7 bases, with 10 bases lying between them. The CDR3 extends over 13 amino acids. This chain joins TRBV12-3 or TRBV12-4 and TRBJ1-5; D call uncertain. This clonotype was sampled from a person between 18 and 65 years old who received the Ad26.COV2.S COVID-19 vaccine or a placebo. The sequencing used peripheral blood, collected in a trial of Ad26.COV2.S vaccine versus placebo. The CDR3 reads CASSFRGGQPQHF. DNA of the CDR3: TGTGCCAGCAGTTTTCGGGGTGGACAGCCCCAGCATTTT.